This T cell receptor beta chain originates from a study of cytomegalovirus exposure and HLA in healthy donors. Study-wide context: Approximately 85 million unique TCRs from HLA-typed donors were held in an early data release. For the approximately 430 genotyped donors, roughly 80% fell within the Caucasian-associated ancestry cluster.

As to this clone: Its antigen is unidentified.

This CDR3 has 15 residues. From germline, CDR1 is MNHEY and CDR2 SVGAGI. J gave up 5 bases and V 6 bases, and 13 bases lay outside the gene matches. PCR used 60 Vbeta primers and 13 Jbeta primers. Clones were read by immunoSEQ multiplex PCR, and TCRdb kept only the in-frame ones, dropping some. The sample shows fewer than 250,000 clones, roughly 79% of them seen only once. Study-wide points: Being indistinguishable, some V segments were excluded, TRBV6-2 and TRBV6-3 among them.

Sequencing was done on a sample of PBMCs. The TCR was taken from a male donor in good health and CMV-seronegative. This chain uses TRBV6-5 with TRBJ2-7, with 7 bases identical to TRBD1. The CDR3 bases are TGTGCCAGCAGCTACAGGGGTATTACCTTTAACGAGCAGTACTTC. This gives the protein CASSYRGITFNEQYF.